One and the same sample provided the 9 T cell receptor beta chains below, sequenced in a study of blood T cell repertoires in COVID-19. Assay used: immunoSEQ multiplex PCR; TCRdb lists only in-frame clones, some missing. Of about 260,000 clones in the sample, more than 85% were seen once. Sequenced input: peripheral blood. The receptors originated from a person under 35 with COVID-19, enrolled during active disease.

The rearrangement joins TRBV24-1 to TRBJ2-2; TRBD1 matches at 9 bases. V lost 9 bases to trimming and J lost 3 bases; unmatched junction nucleotides: 7. The CDR3 runs 15 residues. CDR1 and CDR2 (germline): KGHDR, SFDVKD. In DNA, the CDR3 is TGTGCCACCGCTCGCGGGACAGGGTACACCGGGGAGCTGTTTTTT. This sequence encodes CATARGTGYTGELFF.

This clone has a single count. The rearrangement joins TRBV27 to TRBJ2-1; maybe TRBD1 (5 bases). This CDR3 spans 15 amino acids. Germline V gene sequence: CDR1 MNHEY, CDR2 SMNVEV (reference sequence). V dropped 2 bases and J dropped 8 bases, with 16 bases sitting between them. CDR3 protein: CASSLKGIPPHEQFF. In DNA form, the CDR3 reads TGTGCCAGCAGTTTAAAGGGGATCCCCCCCCATGAGCAGTTCTTC.

CDR3 in DNA: TGTGCCAGTCGACCTAGAGCGTCGAGTGAGCAGTTCTTC. It encodes CASRPRASSEQFF. The chain carries TRBV9 and TRBJ2-1; D gene unclear. The germline V gene encodes CDR1 SGDLS and CDR2 YYNGEE. V gave up 8 bases and J gave up 9 bases, with 18 bases separating them. CDR3 length equals 13 residues. Full variable domain (missing parts from reference TRBV9 and TRBJ2-1): DSGVTQTPKHLITATGQRVTLRCSPRSGDLSVYWYQQSLDQGLQFLIQYYNGEERAKGNILERFSAQQFPDLHSELNLSSLELGDSALYFCASRPRASSEQFFGPGTRLTVL.

This chain links TRBV5-1 with TRBJ2-1; 8 nucleotides agree with TRBD2. The CDR3 extends over 14 amino acids. Germline V gene data show CDR1 as SGHRS and CDR2 as YFSETQ. Losses at the gene ends were 4 bases for V and 5 bases for J; bases not matched to a gene: 5. CDR3 sequence reads: CASSSLAGHNEQFF. The CDR3 nucleotides are TGCGCCAGCAGCAGTCTAGCGGGCCACAATGAGCAGTTCTTC.

The chain combines TRBV7-2 with TRBJ2-7; 14 positions match TRBD2. The germline CDR1 and CDR2 sequences are SGHTA and FQGNSA. V gave up 5 bases and J gave up 6 bases; unmatched junction bases: 3. This CDR3 spans 14 amino acids. The CDR3 region is CASSLTSGRVEQYF. The CDR3 DNA sequence: TGTGCCAGCAGCCTGACTAGCGGGAGGGTCGAGCAGTACTTC.

The genes are TRBV12-5 and TRBJ2-2; the match to TRBD1 covers 7 bases. With V trimmed by 3 bases and J by 5 bases, 21 bases remained unmatched. The CDR3 runs 20 residues. The germline CDR1 and CDR2 sequences are LGHNT and FRNRAP. The CDR3 region has the DNA TGTGCTAGTGGTTTAGATACAGGGGCTTGGGGAGAGGTGAGGACCGGGGAGCTGTTTTTT. Translation gives CASGLDTGAWGEVRTGELFF.

The chain employs TRBV24-1 and TRBJ2-1, with 9 bases matching TRBD1. The CDR3 has 21 amino acids. V was clipped by 4 bases and J by 3 bases; unmatched bases: 21. CDR1 KGHDR and CDR2 SFDVKD come from the germline V gene. This CDR3 is CATSDQTGTGYGGSFYNEQFF. CDR3 coding DNA: TGTGCCACCAGTGACCAAACCGGGACAGGGTACGGCGGGAGTTTCTACAATGAGCAGTTCTTC.

This clone was observed once. The chain carries TRBV15 and TRBJ2-3; D might be TRBD1 (5 bases). The CDR3 length is 14 residues. Germline CDR1 reads LNHNV; CDR2 reads YYDKDF (reference sequence). V lost 5 bases and J lost 4, with 13 bases in between. This CDR3 is CATSGPGIADTQYF. CDR3 DNA sequence: TGTGCCACCAGCGGGCCAGGGATTGCAGATACGCAGTATTTT.

The chain is built from TRBV5-1 and TRBJ2-1; D remains ambiguous. Trimming stripped 0 bases from V and 6 bases from J, with 10 bases between. There are 14 residues in the CDR3. Germline V lookup: CDR1 SGHRS, CDR2 YFSETQ. CDR3 nucleotides: TGCGCCAGCAGCTTGGGGATAGCTGGCAATGAGCAGTTCTTC. It codes for CASSLGIAGNEQFF.